The rows below give T cell receptor beta chains drawn from one sample of a study of shared clonotypes between healthy human individuals. Only in-frame clones appear in the TCRdb table, and some are missing; sequencing was by immunoSEQ multiplex PCR. The sample carries some 1 million clones, about 76% recorded once. Input material: memory CD4+ T cells sorted from blood. These receptors came from a man aged 18 to 30 in good health. The CDR3 runs from the conserved cysteine through the conserved F or W. A D gene is named only where the DNA matches it firmly. Clone size is given for some rows only: seen once, a few or many times, or a class if the clone is expanded.

NA TRBJ2-7 NA TRBV2 CASVVRERSYEQYF TGTGCCAGCGTTGTGAGAGAACGATCCTACGAGCAGTACTTC
NA TRBJ2-7 NA TRBV6-6 CASSYRGTYEQYF TGTGCCAGCAGTTACCGGGGAACCTACGAGCAGTACTTC
once TRBJ1-2 NA TRBV18 CASSPSGGGYGYTF TGTGCCAGCTCACCGTCCGGGGGGGGCTATGGCTACACCTTC
NA TRBJ2-2 TRBD1 TRBV6-1 CASRTGRNTGELFF TGTGCCAGCAGGACAGGGAGGAACACCGGGGAGCTGTTTTTT
NA TRBJ1-2 NA TRBV6-5 CASRPQGPYGYTF TGTGCCAGCAGACCACAGGGCCCCTATGGCTACACCTTC
NA TRBJ2-3 TRBD2 TRBV5-1 CASSAGLAGGSTDTQYF TGCGCCAGCAGCGCCGGACTAGCGGGAGGGAGCACAGATACGCAGTATTTT
NA TRBJ2-7 NA TRBV5-4 CASSRGQRLEEQYF TGTGCCAGCAGCCGAGGACAGAGGCTGGAGGAGCAGTACTTC
NA TRBJ2-3 NA TRBV7-2 CASSSGDSRDTQYF TGTGCCAGCAGCTCCGGAGATAGCAGGGATACGCAGTATTTT
once TRBJ2-6 NA TRBV5-1 CASSLTGARMTSGANVLTF TGCGCCAGCAGCTTGACGGGGGCACGGATGACCTCTGGGGCCAACGTCCTGACTTTC
NA TRBJ2-3 NA TRBV5-1 CASSLGQANTWDTQYF TGCGCCAGCAGCTTGGGCCAGGCCAACACATGGGATACGCAGTATTTT
few TRBJ1-2 NA TRBV14 CASSPGKGGYTF TGTGCCAGCAGCCCAGGGAAGGGAGGCTACACCTTC
NA TRBJ2-2 NA TRBV30 CAWSIVANTGELFF TGTGCCTGGAGTATCGTCGCGAACACCGGGGAGCTGTTTTTT
NA TRBJ2-4 NA TRBV28 CASSPQGVDKNIQYF TGTGCCAGCAGTCCCCAAGGGGTCGACAAAAACATTCAGTACTTC
NA TRBJ1-2 NA TRBV19 CASSIEEGTYGYTF TGTGCCAGTAGTATAGAGGAAGGAACCTATGGCTACACCTTC
NA TRBJ1-1 TRBD1 TRBV5-1 CASNGQGDTEAFF TGCGCCAGCAACGGACAGGGGGACACTGAAGCTTTCTTT
NA TRBJ2-7 NA TRBV12-2 CASRLAGTAYEQYF TGTGCAAGTCGCTTAGCCGGGACCGCCTACGAGCAGTACTTC
NA TRBJ1-1 TRBD1 TRBV29-1 CSVKGALNTEAFF TGCAGCGTAAAGGGGGCTCTGAACACTGAAGCTTTCTTT
NA TRBJ1-2 NA TRBV6-5 CASSYDPGNGYTF TGTGCCAGCAGTTACGATCCAGGGAATGGCTACACCTTC
NA TRBJ2-5 NA TRBV5-1 CASSARTTKETQYF TGCGCCAGCAGCGCCCGGACCACAAAAGAGACCCAGTACTTC
NA TRBJ2-5 NA TRBV27 CASRPGGIQETQYF TGTGCCAGCAGACCCGGTGGGATCCAAGAGACCCAGTACTTC
NA TRBJ1-5 NA TRBV6-1 CASTGSTLSNQPQHF TGTGCCAGCACTGGGAGTACCCTTAGCAATCAGCCCCAGCATTTT